This TCR beta chain was identified during a study of identical twins. Regarding the study as a whole: In drawing conclusions, the study used cross-sectional statistical analysis and did not follow the same donors.

One entry per CDR3 protein results from TCRdb running MiXCR on the 5' RACE reads. The data contain some 1,700,000 distinct CDR3 sequences, about 32% of them seen just once; the ten biggest clones take up about 0.27%. This clonotype occurred a few times. Its antigen remains unidentified. V was pared by 3 bases and J by 4 bases, with 8 bases of the junction left unmatched. The CDR3 has 16 residues. Germline assignment: CDR1 DFQATT and CDR2 SNEGSKA (reference sequence). The sequence derives from a newborn girl in good health. Sequencing used cord blood. This chain joins TRBV20-1 and TRBJ2-5; 13 bases match TRBD2. The CDR3 loop reads CSASGLAGVGAETQYF. In nucleotides, the CDR3 is TGCAGTGCTAGCGGACTAGCGGGAGTGGGAGCAGAGACCCAGTACTTC.